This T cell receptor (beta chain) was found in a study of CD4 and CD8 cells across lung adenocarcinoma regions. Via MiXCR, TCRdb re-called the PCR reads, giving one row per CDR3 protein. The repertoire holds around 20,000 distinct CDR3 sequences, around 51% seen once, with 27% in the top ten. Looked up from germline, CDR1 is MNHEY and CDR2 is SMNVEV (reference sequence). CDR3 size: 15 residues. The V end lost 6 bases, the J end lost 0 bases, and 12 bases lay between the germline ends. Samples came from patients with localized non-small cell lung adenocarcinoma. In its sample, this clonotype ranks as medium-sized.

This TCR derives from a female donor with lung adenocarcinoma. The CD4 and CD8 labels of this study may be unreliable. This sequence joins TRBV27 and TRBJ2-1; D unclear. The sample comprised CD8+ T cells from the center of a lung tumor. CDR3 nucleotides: TGTGCCAGCAGCACCCGTGGAAGCTCCTACAATGAGCAGTTCTTC. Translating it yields CASSTRGSSYNEQFF.